Presented here are 20 T cell receptor beta chains from one specimen sequenced in a study of OX40 agonist ivuxolimab in advanced cancers. Sequencing was performed with immunoSEQ multiplex PCR; in TCRdb, only in-frame clones are kept and a portion is missing. This sample has 66,000 or so clones; approximately 77% occur once, and the top ten carry under 0.65%. The sequences come from CD4+ or CD8+ T cells sorted from blood, collected in a trial of the OX40 agonist ivuxolimab. The receptors were sampled from an adult with an advanced solid tumor such as melanoma, head and neck, liver or kidney cancer.

The chain couples TRBV6-6 to TRBJ1-2, with 9 nucleotides matching TRBD1. The germline V gene has CDR1 MNHNY and CDR2 SVGAGI (reference sequence). J was trimmed by 8 bases and V by 0 bases; bases with no gene match: 4. The CDR3 spans 14 residues. As DNA, the CDR3 is TGTGCCAGCAGTTACTCCACAGGGGGCGCCGGCTACACCTTC. Translated, it gives CASSYSTGGAGYTF.

The CDR3 sequence is CASSFDSGLGNEQFF. DNA of the CDR3: TGTGCCAGCAGCTTTGATAGCGGGCTGGGCAATGAGCAGTTCTTC. This chain uses TRBV7-8 with TRBJ2-1; 7 bases fit TRBD2. Losses at the gene ends were 3 bases for V and 6 bases for J; bases not matched to a gene: 8. Germline values: CDR1 SGHVS, CDR2 FQNEAQ. This CDR3 has 15 residues.

The chain couples TRBV18 to TRBJ2-2; D remains unclear. The ends were cut back, 0 bases at V and 1 base at J, with 0 bases in the middle. Germline CDR1 and CDR2: KGHSH and LQKENI. There are 13 residues in the CDR3. CDR3 residues: CASSPPNTGELFF. The CDR3 coding sequence is TGTGCCAGCTCACCACCGAACACCGGGGAGCTGTTTTTT.

This clone was counted between two and nine times. The chain links TRBV7-8 to TRBJ2-7; D is unresolved. Trimming took 2 bases from V and 4 from J, leaving 3 bases between them. CDR1 and CDR2 (germline): SGHVS, FQNEAQ. The CDR3 is 11 amino acids. In nucleotides, the CDR3 is TGTGCCAGCAGCTTAAAGTACGAGCAGTACTTC. It translates to CASSLKYEQYF.

The chain couples TRBV4-1 to TRBJ1-4; D gene uncertain. Trimming stripped 4 bases from V and 0 bases from J, with 12 bases between. The germline V gene has CDR1 MGHRA and CDR2 YSYEKL. The CDR3 contains 16 residues. CDR3: CASSRGAGSTNEKLFF. In nucleotides, the CDR3 is TGCGCCAGCAGCCGAGGCGCGGGGTCAACTAATGAAAAACTGTTTTTT.

This clone was seen many times. The junction shows a germline mismatch at one end, possibly a read error. The V call is TRBV7-2, the J call TRBJ2-1; TRBD2 matches at 7 bases. Germline assignment: CDR1 SGHTA and CDR2 FQGNSA. The CDR3 consists of 11 residues. The CDR3 DNA is TGTGCCAGCAGCTTAGGGCTAGCGGAGATCTTC. This encodes CASSLGLAEIF.

The V call is TRBV6-4, the J call TRBJ1-4, with no clear D. Germline V lookup: CDR1 MRHNA, CDR2 SNTAGT. There are 13 residues in the CDR3. Trimming pared 3 bases from V and 3 bases from J, leaving 5 bases between. The CDR3 DNA sequence: TGTGCCAGCAGTGAACAGCCTAATGAAAAACTGTTTTTT. Translating it yields CASSEQPNEKLFF.

V and J are TRBV27 and TRBJ1-2; 8 bases fit TRBD1. The CDR3 totals 13 residues. Germline values: CDR1 MNHEY, CDR2 SMNVEV (reference sequence). V lost 6 bases and J lost 8; bases outside the gene matches: 8. The CDR3 here is CASSPQGAEGYTF. The CDR3 DNA reads TGTGCCAGCAGCCCGCAGGGGGCGGAAGGCTACACCTTC.

This rearrangement joins TRBV27 to TRBJ2-7; D uncertain. This CDR3 region has 11 residues. CDR1 and CDR2 (germline): MNHEY, SMNVEV (reference sequence). Trimming pared 5 bases from V and 3 bases from J, leaving 5 bases between. Written as DNA, the CDR3 is TGTGCCAGCAGTCAGAACTACGAGCAGTACTTC. Protein product: CASSQNYEQYF.

J is TRBJ2-1 and V is TRBV7-8; possibly TRBD1 for D (5 bases). Trimming cost V 6 bases and J 4 bases, with 13 bases left between them. Germline V lookup: CDR1 SGHVS, CDR2 FQNEAQ. CDR3 length: 14 residues. The CDR3 nucleotides are TGTGCCAGCAGTCTAACGCCAGGGTACAATGAGCAGTTCTTC. Translating gives CASSLTPGYNEQFF. Based on the CDR3 plus reference TRBV7-8 and TRBJ2-1, the full variable domain is GAGVSQSPRYKVAKRGQDVALRCDPISGHVSLFWYQQALGQGPEFLTYFQNEAQLDKSGLPSDRFFAERPEGSVSTLKIQRTQQEDSAVYLCASSLTPGYNEQFFGPGTRLTVL.

The chain joins TRBV5-4 to TRBJ2-7; D gene uncertain. Germline CDR1 and CDR2: SGHNT and YYREEE (reference sequence). This CDR3 has 15 residues. The ends were cut back, 0 bases at V and 1 base at J, with 11 bases in the middle. The CDR3 bases are TGTGCCAGCAGCTTGGGCCGTATTAAATCCTACGAGCAGTACTTC. Translating gives CASSLGRIKSYEQYF.

The sample holds one count of this clone. This sequence joins TRBV13 and TRBJ2-6; D is unresolved. V lost 3 bases to trimming and J lost 0 bases, with 6 bases between them. Germline V gene data show CDR1 as PRHDT and CDR2 as FYEKMQ (reference sequence). This CDR3 is built from 15 residues. This chain's CDR3 is CASSFWSSGANVLTF. CDR3 bases: TGTGCCAGCAGCTTTTGGAGCTCTGGGGCCAACGTCCTGACTTTC.

The J gene is TRBJ2-5, the V gene TRBV27, with D uncertain. V lost 7 bases and J lost 1, with 10 bases in between. CDR1 and CDR2 from the germline V gene are MNHEY and SMNVEV (reference sequence). This CDR3 comprises 13 residues. The CDR3 is CASKLSAQETQYF. CDR3 DNA: TGTGCCAGCAAACTTTCGGCCCAAGAGACCCAGTACTTC.

The chain recombines TRBV4-2 with TRBJ2-7; D is ambiguous. The CDR3 has 14 residues. Trimming took off 5 bases at V and 3 bases at J, with 14 bases between the two ends. The germline V gene has CDR1 LGHNA and CDR2 YNFKEQ. The CDR3 sequence is CASSSGSLDYEQYF. The DNA for the CDR3 is TGTGCCAGCAGCTCCGGTTCCCTTGACTACGAGCAGTACTTC.

This rearrangement joins TRBV5-1 to TRBJ2-5, with D possibly matching TRBD2 (5 bases). V was cut by 4 bases and J by 5 bases, with 21 bases left in between. The CDR3 loop spans 16 amino acids. Germline assignment: CDR1 SGHRS and CDR2 YFSETQ. CDR3 bases: TGCGCCAGCAGCCTGGCCGGGGAGCTACGAAGGGAGACCCAGTACTTC. This gives the protein CASSLAGELRRETQYF.

J is TRBJ2-7 and V is TRBV5-4; TRBD2 agrees at 9 bases. Trimming at V came to 2 bases and at J to 3 bases, leaving 6 bases not matched to a gene. This CDR3 is 15 amino acids long. The germline CDR1 and CDR2 sequences are SGHNT and YYREEE (reference sequence). Here the CDR3 reads CASSFRLADLYEQYF. The CDR3 bases are TGTGCCAGCAGCTTTCGACTAGCGGATCTCTACGAGCAGTACTTC.

V is TRBV7-2 and J is TRBJ1-2; D is ambiguous. The V gene's germline CDR1 is SGHTA and CDR2 FQGNSA. There are 14 residues in the CDR3. The germline V and J ends were trimmed by 0 bases and 3 bases, with 8 bases remaining between them. CDR3 in amino acids: CASSLALRDYGYTF. CDR3 bases: TGTGCCAGCAGCTTAGCGCTAAGGGACTATGGCTACACCTTC.

V and J are TRBV28 and TRBJ2-3; D remains unclear. Deletions cut 4 bases from V and 2 bases from J, with 7 bases between. The CDR3 is made up of 13 amino acids. The germline V gene has CDR1 MDHEN and CDR2 SYDVKM. CDR3 bases: TGTGCCAGCAGTTCAGACTCCACAGATACGCAGTATTTT. Translated, it gives CASSSDSTDTQYF.

The chain employs TRBV7-2 and TRBJ2-2, with TRBD2 identical over 7 bases. The CDR3 loop spans 17 amino acids. Trimming removed 3 bases from V and 7 bases from J; junction bases left unmatched: 14. Per the germline V gene, CDR1 is SGHTA and CDR2 is FQGNSA. The chain's CDR3 is CASSFGQLAYSGGELFF. The DNA of the CDR3 is TGTGCCAGCAGCTTCGGGCAACTAGCGTACTCCGGCGGGGAGCTGTTTTTT.

The chain combines TRBV28 with TRBJ2-5, with 13 bases lining up with TRBD2. The V gene end was trimmed by 11 bases and the J gene end by 2 bases; junction bases not matched to a gene: 17. This CDR3 region has 18 residues. The V gene's germline CDR1 is MDHEN and CDR2 SYDVKM. The CDR3 coding sequence is TGTGCCGCTAGCCCCTCAGGACTAGCGGGAGATCTACAAGAGACCCAGTACTTC. Translated, it gives CAASPSGLAGDLQETQYF.